This T cell receptor (beta chain) was observed in a study of blood T cells in healthy people across ages. The use of a sample-barcoded 5' primer and a J-beta primer mix characterized a second PCR of about 6 to 11 cycles. Tags on each cDNA molecule came from a template-switch adaptor with 12 random nucleotides. From the 5' RACE reads, TCRdb called clonotypes with MiXCR, one entry per CDR3 protein. The sample consists of approximately 360,000 distinct CDR3 sequences, over 45% of them appearing once. A few counts support this clonotype. At least 6 micrograms of total RNA were extracted per sample. The sequenced sample was blood. The sequence was obtained from a man in his 60s in good health.

DNA for the CDR3: TGTGCCAGCAGTGACCGGCTAGCGGGAGGAAACACACAAGAGACCCAGTACTTC. It is translated as CASSDRLAGGNTQETQYF. V usage is TRBV6-4 and J usage is TRBJ2-5; 11 positions agree with TRBD2. The CDR3 totals 18 residues. The ends lost 2 bases at V and 2 bases at J; junction bases unmatched: 10. Germline CDR1 is MRHNA and CDR2 is SNTAGT.